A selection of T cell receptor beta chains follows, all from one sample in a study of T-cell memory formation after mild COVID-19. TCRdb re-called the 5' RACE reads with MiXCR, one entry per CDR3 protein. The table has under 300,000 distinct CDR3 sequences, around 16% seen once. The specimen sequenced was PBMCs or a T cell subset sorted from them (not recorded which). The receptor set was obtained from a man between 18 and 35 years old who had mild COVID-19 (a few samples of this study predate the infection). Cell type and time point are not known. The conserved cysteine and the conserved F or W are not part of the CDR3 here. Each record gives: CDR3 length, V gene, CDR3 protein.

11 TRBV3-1 ASSQVGTDTQY
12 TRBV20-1 SARDRGLGTEAF
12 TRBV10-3 AISESNGSYEQY
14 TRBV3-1 ASSQLRLGATGELF
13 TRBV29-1 SVADGWLGNQPQH
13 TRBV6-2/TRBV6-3 ASSKQAVLHSPLH
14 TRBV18 ASSQLPGGGNSPLH
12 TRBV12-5 ASGFGTGVFEQF
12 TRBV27 ASSLKRGAYEQY
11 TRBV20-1 SARSGDRQPQH
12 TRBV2 ASRSPMGNQPQH
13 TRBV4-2 ASSQGVGMNTEAF
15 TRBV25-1 ASSRTTGTGFTDTQY
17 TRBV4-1 ASSQAMPSGNILLSEQF
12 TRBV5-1 ASSLWTVQETQY
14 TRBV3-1 ASSRPTGGSYNEQF
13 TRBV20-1 SAGRQALSGNTIY
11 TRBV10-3 AISGAVGQPQH
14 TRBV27 ASSLSPGQGYNEQF
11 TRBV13 ANTVRGHNEQF
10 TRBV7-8 ASRGIWDRFY
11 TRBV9 ASSEGTVGEAF
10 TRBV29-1 SVEENNYEQY
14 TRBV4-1 ASSSVGVVIGEKLF
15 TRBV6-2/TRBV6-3 ASSYPLAMGTAETQY
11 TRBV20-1 SAKTSVQETQY